This TCR beta chain was identified in a study of blood T cell repertoires in COVID-19. Study at large: Collection of acute and convalescent COVID-19 samples took place in the United States, Italy and Spain. The analysed material was cDNA or gDNA that came from T cells, B-cell-depleted T cells, or PBMCs.

Original methodology: Scientists estimated how many nucleated cells there were by amplifying reference gene primers. Sequencing was performed with immunoSEQ multiplex PCR; in TCRdb, only in-frame clones are kept and a portion is missing. The V and J calls and clone size were taken over from that table, and D and trimming were inferred from the DNA. Here the sample spans tens of thousands of clones, around 87% being singletons. The CDR3 loop spans 13 amino acids. The germline gives CDR1 SGHRS, CDR2 YFSETQ. The junction had 9 bases not matched to a gene; V was cut back by 1 base and J by 11 bases. The chain links TRBV5-1 to TRBJ2-7, with 7 bases that match TRBD2. The sample taken for sequencing was peripheral blood. This receptor was identified in a man between 65 and 85 years old with acute or convalescent COVID-19. The CDR3 is CASSLSGLDDKYF. The CDR3 DNA reads TGCGCCAGCAGCTTGTCAGGACTAGACGATAAGTACTTC.